These 30 T cell receptor beta chains share one sample of origin, sequenced in a study of control samples from healthy donors and cancer patients. The repertoire was sequenced with immunoSEQ multiplex PCR; TCRdb's copy has only in-frame clones and lacks some. The repertoire consists of around 180,000 clones, with 88% occurring once and the leading ten covering nearly 5%. The sequencing input was blood. All receptors come from a woman in her thirties in good health.

The chain combines TRBV5-1 with TRBJ2-6, with unresolved D. This CDR3 contains 13 residues. Germline lookup yields CDR1 SGHRS and CDR2 YFSETQ. V lost 2 bases, J lost 3 bases, and 3 bases lay in between. The DNA of the CDR3 is TGCGCCAGCAGCTTTGGTGGGGCCAACGTCCTGACTTTC. As protein: CASSFGGANVLTF.

The genes are TRBV5-4 and TRBJ1-4; TRBD1 matches 8 bases. V lost 0 bases, J lost 8 bases, and 9 bases stayed unmatched. Germline values: CDR1 SGHNT, CDR2 YYREEE (reference sequence). The CDR3 totals 16 residues. In DNA, the CDR3 is TGTGCCAGCAGCTTGGCCCCGGACAGGGTGCGGGAAAAACTGTTTTTT. This sequence encodes CASSLAPDRVREKLFF.

This chain links TRBV6-6 with TRBJ1-1; possible D gene TRBD1, 5 bases. V was pared by 3 bases and J by 3 bases, with 11 bases between. This CDR3 contains 14 residues. CDR1 and CDR2 (germline): MNHNY, SVGAGI (reference sequence). The CDR3 region has the DNA TGTGCCAGCAGTTATAGGGACGTGGACACTGAAGCTTTCTTT. Protein: CASSYRDVDTEAFF.

V gene TRBV9 combines with J gene TRBJ2-2; D unclear. Germline values: CDR1 SGDLS, CDR2 YYNGEE. There are 15 residues in the CDR3. The ends were cut back, 5 bases at V and 4 bases at J, with 15 bases in the middle. CDR3 in amino acids: CASRVDASTTGELFF. In DNA, the CDR3 is TGTGCCAGCAGGGTCGACGCTTCAACCACCGGGGAGCTGTTTTTT.

This clone was found a few times. The CDR3 sequence is CASSLVNRNTGELFF. DNA for the CDR3: TGTGCCAGCAGCTTAGTTAACAGAAACACCGGGGAGCTGTTTTTT. The rearrangement uses TRBV7-9 and TRBJ2-2; D gene unclear. V lost 1 base, J lost 2 bases, and 8 bases lay in between. The CDR3 consists of 15 residues. CDR1 is SEHNR and CDR2 is FQNEAQ in the germline V gene (reference sequence).

The chain is built from TRBV5-1 and TRBJ2-2, with 8 bases aligning to TRBD1. CDR3 length: 15 amino acids. With V trimmed by 2 bases and J by 4 bases, 4 bases remained unmatched. Germline V lookup: CDR1 SGHRS, CDR2 YFSETQ. CDR3 in DNA: TGCGCCAGCAGCTTCGCTGGACAGGGCACCGGGGAGCTGTTTTTT. Its protein product is CASSFAGQGTGELFF.

This clone showed up just a few times. The chain joins TRBV6-5 to TRBJ2-7, with 9 bases fitting TRBD2. Looked up from germline, CDR1 is MNHEY and CDR2 is SVGAGI. The CDR3 totals 15 residues. Germline trimming cut 2 bases from V and 6 bases from J; bases unmatched to any gene: 8. In nucleotides, the CDR3 is TGTGCCAGCAGTTACCTTGGCGGGAGGGCCTCCGAGCAGTACTTC. Translated, it gives CASSYLGGRASEQYF.

The gene calls are TRBV6-2 or TRBV6-3 and TRBJ2-7, with 11 bases fitting TRBD2. Trimming at V came to 6 bases and at J to 2 bases, leaving 3 bases not matched to a gene. This CDR3 has 14 amino acids. CDR1 and CDR2 (germline): MNHEY, SVGEGT. The CDR3 here is CASSKLAGAYEQYF. Written as DNA, the CDR3 is TGTGCCAGCAGCAAACTAGCGGGAGCCTACGAGCAGTACTTC.

The genes are TRBV5-4 and TRBJ1-1; possible D gene TRBD1, 5 bases. The CDR3 has 15 residues. Trimming left V 2 bases short and J 1 base short, with 12 bases between. Germline CDR1 and CDR2: SGHNT and YYREEE (reference sequence). In nucleotides, the CDR3 is TGTGCCAGCAGCTTAGGAGGGGCTAGGAACACTGAAGCTTTCTTT. Its protein product is CASSLGGARNTEAFF. Variable domain in full (rest from reference TRBV5-4 and TRBJ1-1): ETGVTQSPTHLIKTRGQQVTLRCSSQSGHNTVSWYQQALGQGPQFIFQYYREEENGRGNFPPRFSGLQFPNYSSELNVNALELDDSALYLCASSLGGARNTEAFFGQGTRLTVV.

This chain uses TRBV29-1 with TRBJ1-2; 7 bases line up with TRBD1. In germline, CDR1 is SQVTM, CDR2 ANQGSEA. The CDR3 loop spans 13 amino acids. V was clipped by 7 bases and J by 7 bases; unmatched bases: 12. The CDR3 nucleotides read TGCAGCGCCTCAGACAGGGCCCCTAGTGGCTACACCTTC. Translated, it gives CSASDRAPSGYTF.

The chain has TRBV7-9 and TRBJ2-1; 10 bases line up with TRBD2. CDR3 size: 16 residues. V lost 5 bases and J lost 8; bases outside the gene matches: 12. Germline loops: CDR1 SEHNR, CDR2 FQNEAQ (reference sequence). Here the CDR3 reads CASSLPQRGGIDEQFF. The CDR3, as DNA: TGTGCCAGCAGCCTTCCCCAGCGGGGGGGCATAGATGAGCAGTTCTTC.

The CDR3 loop reads CASSYSGSAVYEQYF. The CDR3 DNA reads TGTGCCAGCAGTTACTCGGGTTCGGCTGTCTACGAGCAGTACTTC. The rearrangement joins TRBV6-5 to TRBJ2-7; no clear D gene. This CDR3 is 15 amino acids long. V lost 0 bases to trimming and J lost 3 bases, with 12 bases between them. From germline, CDR1 is MNHEY and CDR2 SVGAGI.

This chain links TRBV7-9 with TRBJ2-5, with a weak D call TRBD2 (6 bases). Trimming took 8 bases from V and 4 from J, leaving 14 bases between them. The CDR3 is 13 amino acids. From germline, CDR1 is SEHNR and CDR2 FQNEAQ (reference sequence). The CDR3 DNA reads TGTGCCAGCGCCGGGGGTGAGAGAGAGACCCAGTACTTC. Residues: CASAGGERETQYF.

As concerns this clone: This sample includes further DNA sequences coding for the same CDR3. The genes are TRBV19 and TRBJ1-5; TRBD1 is a possible D gene (5 bases). The ends were cut back, 6 bases at V and 1 base at J, with 16 bases in the middle. Germline-derived CDR1 and CDR2 are LNHDA and SQIVND (reference sequence). CDR3 size: 16 residues. The CDR3 nucleotides read TGTGCCAGTAGGAAGGGACCGTCCGGGAGCAATCAGCCCCAGCATTTT. As protein: CASRKGPSGSNQPQHF.

The chain has TRBV6-6 and TRBJ2-7, with D hard to call. Between the trimmed V and J ends, which lost 2 bases and 4 bases, there was a span of 12 bases. The V gene's germline CDR1 is MNHNY and CDR2 SVGAGI (reference sequence). The CDR3 has 14 residues. CDR3 residues: CASSYGSPIYEQYF. The CDR3 DNA sequence: TGTGCCAGCAGTTACGGTAGCCCCATTTACGAGCAGTACTTC.

The chain is built from TRBV6-5 and TRBJ1-2, with 8 bases that match TRBD1. The CDR3 contains 15 residues. V shed 4 bases and J 0 bases; nucleotides not matched to a gene: 4. Per the germline V gene, CDR1 is MNHEY and CDR2 is SVGAGI. The CDR3 nucleotides read TGTGCCAGCAGTTTCGGACAGGGAACTAACTATGGCTACACCTTC. Translation gives CASSFGQGTNYGYTF.

The chain is built from TRBV27 and TRBJ2-7; TRBD2 matches at 8 bases. J lost 3 bases, V lost 4 bases, and 14 bases had no gene match. This CDR3 has 17 amino acids. The germline V gene encodes CDR1 MNHEY and CDR2 SMNVEV (reference sequence). The CDR3 region has the DNA TGTGCCAGCAGTTCACCCCGGCAGAGCGGGAGTTTCTACGAGCAGTACTTC. This codes for CASSSPRQSGSFYEQYF.

This clone showed up just once. The chain couples TRBV6-4 to TRBJ2-7, with D maybe TRBD2 (6 bases). Germline CDR1 is MRHNA and CDR2 is SNTAGT. The CDR3 length is 14 residues. Trimming took off 10 bases at V and 1 base at J, with 17 bases between the two ends. The CDR3 nucleotides are TGTGCCACCCTTAAAAGCGGGTCTTCCTACGAGCAGTACGTC. It encodes CATLKSGSSYEQYV.

The rearrangement joins TRBV20-1 to TRBJ2-5; D ambiguous. The germline V gene has CDR1 DFQATT and CDR2 SNEGSKA (reference sequence). The CDR3 sequence is 11 residues long. CDR3 loop: CSPEYQETQYF. Here the CDR3 DNA reads TGCAGCCCAGAGTACCAAGAGACCCAGTACTTC.

V gene TRBV7-9 combines with J gene TRBJ2-3, with a possible D match to TRBD2 (5 bases). V was clipped by 7 bases and J by 6 bases, with 20 bases between them. The CDR3 length is 15 residues. Germline CDR1 reads SEHNR; CDR2 reads FQNEAQ (reference sequence). The CDR3 reads CASKISEGTRDTQYF. CDR3 nucleotides: TGTGCCAGCAAGATAAGTGAGGGTACGAGGGATACGCAGTATTTT.

The rearrangement uses TRBV2 and TRBJ2-1; perhaps TRBD1 as D (5 bases). With 8 bases removed from V and 0 bases from J, the gap between germline ends came to 23 bases. The CDR3 covers 18 residues. Germline V CDR1 and CDR2: SNHLY, FYNNEI. The chain's CDR3 is CASQGQGYVPPSYNEQFF. CDR3 nucleotide sequence: TGTGCCAGCCAAGGACAAGGCTATGTCCCCCCCTCCTACAATGAGCAGTTCTTC.

The chain couples TRBV2 to TRBJ1-4; TRBD1 aligns across 7 bases. Germline lookup yields CDR1 SNHLY and CDR2 FYNNEI. The CDR3 covers 15 residues. The ends lost 6 bases at V and 8 bases at J; junction bases unmatched: 12. The CDR3 region has the DNA TGTGCCAGCAGACGCCTGACAGGGTGGGGGGAAAAACTGTTTTTT. Translated: CASRRLTGWGEKLFF.

The chain carries TRBV21-1 and TRBJ1-2; TRBD1, as called in the table, went unchecked against the DNA. TRBV21-1 counts as a pseudogene. The CDR3 has 14 residues. CDR3 nucleotide sequence: TGTGCCAGCAGCGCCCAGTTATTGCTGGATGGCTACACCTTC. Its protein product is CASSAQLLLDGYTF.

The genes are TRBV19 and TRBJ1-5; D remains unclear. Germline loops: CDR1 LNHDA, CDR2 SQIVND (reference sequence). The CDR3 has 15 amino acids. V lost 1 base and J lost 0, with 7 bases in between. In DNA form, the CDR3 reads TGTGCCAGTAGTATAGGCTCGTTTAGCAATCAGCCCCAGCATTTT. Amino acids: CASSIGSFSNQPQHF.

This clone was detected a few times. In DNA, the CDR3 is TGCGCCAGCAGCTTGGACAGGGGGAATGGCTACACCTTC. Amino acids: CASSLDRGNGYTF. V usage is TRBV5-1 and J usage is TRBJ1-2; 8 bases line up with TRBD1. With V trimmed by 0 bases and J by 6 bases, 1 base remained unmatched. This CDR3 is built from 13 residues. The germline gives CDR1 SGHRS, CDR2 YFSETQ.

This chain uses TRBV30 with TRBJ1-1; D is undetermined. In germline, CDR1 is GTSNPN, CDR2 SVGIG (reference sequence). Trimming left V 5 bases short and J 1 base short, with 5 bases between. The CDR3 spans 11 residues. The CDR3 protein is CAWGRNTEAFF. CDR3 DNA sequence: TGTGCCTGGGGACGGAACACTGAAGCTTTCTTT.

This clone appeared a few times. For the CDR3, the DNA is TGTGCCAGTAGTAGACAGGGGACGAAGAACGAGCAGTACTTC. This codes for CASSRQGTKNEQYF. J is TRBJ2-7 and V is TRBV19; 8 bases are a match to TRBD1. The CDR3 sequence is 14 residues long. Germline V gives CDR1 LNHDA, CDR2 SQIVND (reference sequence). The junction had 7 bases not matched to a gene; V was cut back by 4 bases and J by 5 bases.

The rearrangement joins TRBV6-5 to TRBJ1-1; TRBD1 is a possible D gene (5 bases). CDR3 length: 12 amino acids. V shed 6 bases and J shed 3 bases, with 8 bases lying between them. The germline CDR1 and CDR2 sequences are MNHEY and SVGAGI. DNA of the CDR3: TGTGCCAGCAGGGCAGGGTACACTGAAGCTTTCTTT. It encodes CASRAGYTEAFF.

V and J are TRBV19 and TRBJ2-3, with 13 bases fitting TRBD2. In germline, CDR1 is LNHDA, CDR2 SQIVND (reference sequence). The CDR3 covers 19 residues. V lost 3 bases and J lost 1; bases outside the gene matches: 10. CDR3 coding DNA: TGTGCCAGTAGTATGAGACTAGCGGGGGGCCCTGCTCGCACAGATACGCAGTATTTT. Protein: CASSMRLAGGPARTDTQYF. The whole variable domain, filled in from reference TRBV19 and TRBJ2-3, reads DGGITQSPKYLFRKEGQNVTLSCEQNLNHDAMYWYRQDPGQGLRLIYYSQIVNDFQKGDIAEGYSVSREKKESFPLTVTSAQKNPTAFYLCASSMRLAGGPARTDTQYFGPGTRLTVL.

The chain recombines TRBV12-3 or TRBV12-4 with TRBJ1-5; D uncertain. This CDR3 spans 12 amino acids. V was cut by 6 bases and J by 7 bases, with 10 bases left in between. CDR3 region: CASSLGTQPQHF. CDR3 sequence (DNA): TGTGCCAGCAGCCTGGGCACCCAGCCCCAGCATTTT.